This T cell receptor (beta chain) was observed in a study of CD8 T cells in ankylosing spondylitis. General study points: Enrichment of disease-linked clones was reportedly significant in matched ankylosing spondylitis synovial fluid. There were earlier reports of some motif variants in reactive arthritis synovial fluid and blood.

The V end was cut by 2 bases, the J end by 2 bases, with 9 bases between. The V gene's germline CDR1 is MNHEY and CDR2 SVGAGI. The CDR3 length is 14 residues. This clonotype was seen only a few times. Its specificity is unknown. A quantitative 5'-RACE method, one with molecular barcodes, was used to make TCR beta libraries. Via MiXCR, TCRdb re-called the 5' RACE reads, giving one row per CDR3 protein. This table holds about 250,000 distinct CDR3 sequences, roughly 32% found once. This chain links TRBV6-5 with TRBJ2-5, with D maybe TRBD2 (6 bases). The sequence came from a male donor with ankylosing spondylitis or in good health (not recorded which). The sequenced material came from blood, either unsorted or a sorted T cell fraction (not recorded which). The chain's CDR3 is CASSYGRRQETQYF. In DNA form, the CDR3 reads TGTGCCAGCAGTTACGGGAGGCGACAAGAGACCCAGTACTTC.